Below are 15 T cell receptor beta chains sequenced from a single sample in a study of blood T cell repertoires in COVID-19. Only in-frame clones appear in the TCRdb table, and some are missing; sequencing was by immunoSEQ multiplex PCR. The sample yields some 260,000 clones, approximately 82% seen once. Sequencing was carried out using peripheral blood. The source is a woman of 80 years or more with active or convalescent COVID-19.

The V and J genes are TRBV19 and TRBJ1-2; D not resolved. V was trimmed by 0 bases and J by 6 bases, leaving 14 bases between them. This CDR3 has 15 amino acids. CDR1 is LNHDA and CDR2 is SQIVND in the germline V gene (reference sequence). The CDR3 loop is CASSIDLSLADGYTF. For the CDR3, the DNA is TGTGCCAGTAGTATAGATCTGTCTCTAGCGGATGGCTACACCTTC.

In its sample, this clone was seen a few times. The rearrangement uses TRBV28 and TRBJ2-3; TRBD1 agrees at 7 bases. The V segment lost 6 bases and the J segment 2 bases; nucleotides outside the gene matches: 5. The CDR3 consists of 14 residues. Germline V gene lookup returns CDR1 MDHEN and CDR2 SYDVKM. In DNA form, the CDR3 reads TGTGCCAGCAGCCCGACAGGGATCACAGATACGCAGTATTTT. It is translated as CASSPTGITDTQYF. Full variable domain (remainder filled in from reference TRBV28 and TRBJ2-3): DVKVTQSSRYLVKRTGEKVFLECVQDMDHENMFWYRQDPGLGLRLIYFSYDVKMKEKGDIPEGYSVSREKKERFSLILESASTNQTSMYLCASSPTGITDTQYFGPGTRLTVL.

The CDR3 sequence is CASSQALLSTDTQYF. DNA for the CDR3: TGTGCCAGCAGCCAAGCTCTTCTTAGCACAGATACGCAGTATTTT. This sequence joins TRBV3-1 (or the pseudogene TRBV3-2) and TRBJ2-3; D ambiguous. The CDR3 runs to 15 residues. V lost 1 base to trimming and J lost 0 bases, with 8 bases between them. Per the germline V gene, CDR1 is LGHDT and CDR2 is YNNKEL (reference sequence).

The chain carries TRBV28 and TRBJ2-6; TRBD1 is a possible D gene (6 bases). The CDR3 totals 14 residues. CDR1 is MDHEN, CDR2 SYDVKM, per germline. V lost 5 bases, J lost 3 bases, and 8 bases lay in between. CDR3 bases: TGTGCCAGCAGTACAGGGCTTGGGGCCAACGTCCTGACTTTC. Its translation is CASSTGLGANVLTF.

The rearrangement uses TRBV29-1 and TRBJ2-3; D not certain. V lost 1 base and J 6 bases, leaving 8 bases between the germline ends. CDR1 and CDR2 from the germline V gene are SQVTM and ANQGSEA. The CDR3 is 12 amino acids. CDR3 coding DNA: TGCAGCGTTGAAGTTCGGTCGGATACGCAGTATTTT. As protein: CSVEVRSDTQYF.

This clone was picked up one time. V and J are TRBV3-1 (or the pseudogene TRBV3-2) and TRBJ1-1; 8 positions agree with TRBD1. Germline CDR1 is LGHDT and CDR2 is YNNKEL (reference sequence). V lost 3 bases and J lost 7; bases outside the gene matches: 10. The CDR3 spans 15 residues. The CDR3 sequence: CASSQGTGTGSEAFF. CDR3 bases: TGTGCCAGCAGCCAGGGGACCGGGACAGGAAGTGAAGCTTTCTTT.

The rearrangement joins TRBV11-2 to TRBJ2-2, with 7 positions matching TRBD1. V was clipped by 4 bases and J by 4 bases; unmatched bases: 6. CDR3 size: 15 residues. The germline V gene encodes CDR1 SGHAT and CDR2 FQNNGV. CDR3 protein: CASSYWTGPTGELFF. Written as DNA, the CDR3 is TGTGCCAGCAGCTATTGGACAGGCCCCACCGGGGAGCTGTTTTTT.

The rearrangement joins TRBV5-6 to TRBJ2-7; 9 bases align to TRBD1. This CDR3 is built from 18 residues. With V trimmed by 4 bases and J by 5 bases, 19 bases remained unmatched. The germline CDR1 and CDR2 sequences are SGHDT and YYEEEE. The CDR3 is CASSPSIKAGTGFDEQYF. In nucleotides, the CDR3 is TGTGCCAGCAGCCCCTCAATAAAGGCCGGGACAGGGTTCGACGAGCAGTACTTC.

The chain links TRBV11-2 to TRBJ2-1; the D is unclear. Germline lookup yields CDR1 SGHAT and CDR2 FQNNGV. Trimming stripped 2 bases from V and 8 bases from J, with 7 bases between. The CDR3 has 12 amino acids. In DNA, the CDR3 is TGTGCCAGCAGCTTAACCCGGTATGAGCAGTTCTTC. Amino acid sequence: CASSLTRYEQFF.

The table lists this clone with a few counts. The V and J genes are TRBV5-6 and TRBJ1-4, with a weak D call TRBD1 (6 bases). The V end was cut by 1 base, the J end by 7 bases, with 8 bases between. Germline loops: CDR1 SGHDT, CDR2 YYEEEE. This CDR3 spans 13 amino acids. The CDR3 DNA is TGTGCCAGCAGCTTGCACAGGGCTGAAAAACTGTTTTTT. This codes for CASSLHRAEKLFF. Using reference TRBV5-6 and TRBJ1-4 for the parts outside the CDR3, the full variable domain is DAGVTQSPTHLIKTRGQQVTLRCSPKSGHDTVSWYQQALGQGPQFIFQYYEEEERQRGNFPDRFSGHQFPNYSSELNVNALLLGDSALYLCASSLHRAEKLFFGSGTQLSVL.

This chain links TRBV19 with TRBJ1-1; D is unclear. V was pared by 0 bases and J by 3 bases, with 8 bases between. Per the germline V gene, CDR1 is LNHDA and CDR2 is SQIVND (reference sequence). This CDR3 spans 14 amino acids. The CDR3 DNA is TGTGCCAGTAGTATAGACCCCTCGGACACTGAAGCTTTCTTT. Translation: CASSIDPSDTEAFF.

In its sample, this clone was seen a few times. The genes are TRBV6-4 and TRBJ2-2, with D possibly TRBD1 on 6 matching bases. The CDR3 totals 14 residues. Germline CDR1 and CDR2: MRHNA and SNTAGT. Trimming left V 5 bases short and J 2 bases short, with 9 bases between. CDR3 sequence (DNA): TGTGCCAGCAGTCCACAGGGTAACACCGGGGAGCTGTTTTTT. This gives the protein CASSPQGNTGELFF.

The chain employs TRBV28 and TRBJ1-5, with D tentatively TRBD1 (5 bases). This CDR3 spans 15 amino acids. CDR1 and CDR2 (germline): MDHEN, SYDVKM. Trimming removed 2 bases at V and 4 bases at J, with 12 bases between. CDR3 in amino acids: CASSLGGVRNQPQHF. CDR3 nucleotides: TGTGCCAGCAGTTTAGGGGGGGTGCGGAATCAGCCCCAGCATTTT.

This clone has a handful of counts. V usage is TRBV15 and J usage is TRBJ1-2, with 9 bases lining up with TRBD1. This CDR3 is built from 15 residues. CDR1 is LNHNV and CDR2 is YYDKDF in the germline V gene (reference sequence). V lost 1 base and J lost 0; bases outside the gene matches: 0. The CDR3 bases are TGTGCCACCAGCAGAGGGGACAGGGCTAACTATGGCTACACCTTC. Amino acid sequence: CATSRGDRANYGYTF.

The J gene is TRBJ2-4, the V gene TRBV5-4; 7 bases agree with TRBD1. J lost 1 base, V lost 2 bases, and 0 bases had no gene match. This CDR3 spans 14 amino acids. Germline CDR1 and CDR2: SGHNT and YYREEE (reference sequence). The CDR3 DNA reads as TGTGCCAGCAGCTTACAGGGGGCCAAAAACATTCAGTACTTC. Its translation: CASSLQGAKNIQYF.